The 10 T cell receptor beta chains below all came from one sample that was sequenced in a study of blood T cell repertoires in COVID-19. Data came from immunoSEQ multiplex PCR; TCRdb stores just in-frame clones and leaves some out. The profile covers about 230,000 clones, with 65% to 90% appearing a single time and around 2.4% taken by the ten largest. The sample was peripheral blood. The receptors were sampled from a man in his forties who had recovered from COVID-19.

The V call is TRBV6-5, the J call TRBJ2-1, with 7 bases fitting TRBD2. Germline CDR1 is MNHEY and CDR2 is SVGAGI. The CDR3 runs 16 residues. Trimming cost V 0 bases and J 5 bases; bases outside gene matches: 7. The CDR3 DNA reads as TGTGCCAGCAGTTACTCGTTTTCCCTAGCGGACAATGAGCAGTTCTTC. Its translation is CASSYSFSLADNEQFF.

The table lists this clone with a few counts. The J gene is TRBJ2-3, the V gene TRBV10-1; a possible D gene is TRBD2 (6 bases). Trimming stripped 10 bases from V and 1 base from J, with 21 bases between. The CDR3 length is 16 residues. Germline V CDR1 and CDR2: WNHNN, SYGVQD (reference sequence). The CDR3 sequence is CATSIYRGVGTDTQYF. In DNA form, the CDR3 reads TGCGCCACCAGCATATACCGCGGGGTTGGCACAGATACGCAGTATTTT.

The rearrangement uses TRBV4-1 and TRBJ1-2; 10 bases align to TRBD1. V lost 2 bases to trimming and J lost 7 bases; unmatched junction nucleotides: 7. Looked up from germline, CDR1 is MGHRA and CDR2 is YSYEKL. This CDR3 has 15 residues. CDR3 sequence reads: CASSQTGTGVFGYTF. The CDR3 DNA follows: TGCGCCAGCAGCCAAACCGGGACAGGGGTTTTTGGCTACACCTTC.

For the CDR3, the DNA is TGTGCCAGCAGACCACCGCGGACAGGGGATGGCTACACCTTC. It is translated as CASRPPRTGDGYTF. The chain joins TRBV7-2 to TRBJ1-2; 9 bases are shared with TRBD1. V was clipped by 6 bases and J by 6 bases; unmatched bases: 8. CDR1 is SGHTA and CDR2 is FQGNSA in the germline V gene. The CDR3 consists of 14 residues.

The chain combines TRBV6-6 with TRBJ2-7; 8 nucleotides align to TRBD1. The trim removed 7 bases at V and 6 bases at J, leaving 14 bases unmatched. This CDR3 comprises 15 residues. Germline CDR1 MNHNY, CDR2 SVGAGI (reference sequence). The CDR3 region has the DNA TGTGCCAGCATCATCAATGGACAGGGAATGGGCGAGCAGTACTTC. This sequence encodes CASIINGQGMGEQYF.

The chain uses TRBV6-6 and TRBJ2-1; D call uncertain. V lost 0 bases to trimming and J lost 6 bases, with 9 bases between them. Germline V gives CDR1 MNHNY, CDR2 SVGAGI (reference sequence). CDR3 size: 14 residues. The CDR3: CASSYSISRNEQFF. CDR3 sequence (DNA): TGTGCCAGCAGTTACTCGATTAGTCGCAATGAGCAGTTCTTC.

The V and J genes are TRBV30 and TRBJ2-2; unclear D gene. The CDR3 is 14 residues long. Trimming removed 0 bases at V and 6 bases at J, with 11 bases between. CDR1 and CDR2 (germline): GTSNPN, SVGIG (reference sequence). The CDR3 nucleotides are TGTGCCTGGAGTGTATTGCTATCTGCCGGGGAGCTGTTTTTT. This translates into CAWSVLLSAGELFF.

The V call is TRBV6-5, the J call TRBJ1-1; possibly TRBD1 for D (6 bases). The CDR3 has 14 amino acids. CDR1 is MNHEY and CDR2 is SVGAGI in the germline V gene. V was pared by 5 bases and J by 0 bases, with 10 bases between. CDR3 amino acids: CASSKDRLNTEAFF. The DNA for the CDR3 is TGTGCCAGCAGTAAGGACAGATTGAACACTGAAGCTTTCTTT.

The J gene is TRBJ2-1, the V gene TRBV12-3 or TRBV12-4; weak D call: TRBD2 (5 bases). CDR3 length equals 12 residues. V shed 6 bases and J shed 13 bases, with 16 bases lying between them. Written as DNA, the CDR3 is TGTGCCAGCAGACACGATGGGGAGCCACAGTTCTTC. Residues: CASRHDGEPQFF.

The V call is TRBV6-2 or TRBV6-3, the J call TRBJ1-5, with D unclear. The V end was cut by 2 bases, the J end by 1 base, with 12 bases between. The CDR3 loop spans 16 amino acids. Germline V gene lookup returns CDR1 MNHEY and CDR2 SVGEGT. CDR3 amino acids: CASSYRGPISNQPQHF. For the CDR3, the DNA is TGTGCCAGCAGTTACCGCGGGCCTATAAGCAATCAGCCCCAGCATTTT.